This T cell receptor (beta chain) was observed in a study of cytomegalovirus exposure and HLA in healthy donors. Looking at the study overall: Of the donors genotyped, approximately 400 in all, about 80% fell in the Caucasian-associated ancestry cluster. Overall study findings and caveats: It was likely that a cluster of highly shared sequence variants was a sequencing artifact. Earlier analysis yielded a pattern in which most TCR beta V segments were productive about 90% or about 30% of the time.

With 60 Vbeta and 13 Jbeta primers, the PCR was carried out. Here immunoSEQ multiplex PCR was the method, and the copy in TCRdb shows in-frame clones only, minus some. The sample includes 120,000 to 150,000 clones, 84% of them seen just once. CDR1 KGHSH and CDR2 LQKENI come from the germline V gene. V lost 6 bases and J lost 3; bases outside the gene matches: 7. The CDR3 contains 16 residues. Details on this clone: What it binds is unknown.

The sample taken for sequencing was PBMCs. This chain links TRBV18 with TRBJ1-5; the match to TRBD1 covers 11 bases. The sequence was obtained from a boy between 2 and 10 years old in good health and CMV-seronegative. The DNA of the CDR3 is TGTGCCAGCTCGGCCGGGACAGGGGGGACCAATCAGCCCCAGCATTTT. This codes for CASSAGTGGTNQPQHF.